The rows below give T cell receptor beta chains drawn from one sample of a study of post-analysis software for immune sequencing data. TCRdb recomputed calls from the PCR reads with MiXCR, one row per CDR3 protein. The sample shows approximately 660,000 distinct CDR3 sequences, 55% to 60% of them seen only once. The sequencing sample was made of blood. Receptors originate from a girl aged 2 to 10 with multiple sclerosis. Both conserved end residues are part of each CDR3. A D gene is named only where the DNA matches it firmly. Clone size, where shown, is once, few, many, or a class for clones that have expanded.

size | J | D | length | V | DNA | CDR3
. | TRBJ2-1 | TRBD2 | 15 | TRBV10-2 | TGCGCCAGCAGACCCGGGACTAGCGTCTACAATGAGCAGTTCTTC | CASRPGTSVYNEQFF
few | TRBJ1-2 | . | 12 | TRBV29-1 | TGCAGCGTTGAAGATCTTTCGGGAGGCTACACCTTC | CSVEDLSGGYTF
. | TRBJ2-3 | . | 12 | TRBV20-1 | TGCAGTGCTAGAGGGGGATTAGATACGCAGTATTTT | CSARGGLDTQYF
few | TRBJ2-1 | . | 11 | TRBV29-1 | TGCAGCGTTCAGGTCCAGAATGAGCAGTTCTTC | CSVQVQNEQFF
. | TRBJ2-3 | TRBD2 | 13 | TRBV20-1 | TGCAGCCTCGGGACTAGCGGCACAGATACGCAGTATTTT | CSLGTSGTDTQYF
once | TRBJ2-5 | . | 15 | TRBV7-2 | TGTGCCAGCAGCTTAGCGCCAGGCTACGCCGAGACCCAGTACTTC | CASSLAPGYAETQYF
. | TRBJ2-3 | . | 16 | TRBV28 | TGTGCCAGCACTGGGTGGTCGGGTACTAGCACAGATACGCAGTATTTT | CASTGWSGTSTDTQYF
. | TRBJ2-2 | TRBD1 | 15 | TRBV29-1 | TGCAGCGTCCGCGGACAGGCCGATTCTACCGGGGAGCTGTTTTTT | CSVRGQADSTGELFF
few | TRBJ2-7 | . | 13 | TRBV5-1 | TGCGCCAGCAGCACCGGGACGGACTACGAGCAGTACTTC | CASSTGTDYEQYF
. | TRBJ2-5 | . | 16 | TRBV14 | TGTGCCAGCAGCCAACCCGAGGCTGGGTCAGGAGAGACCCAGTACTTC | CASSQPEAGSGETQYF
. | TRBJ2-1 | . | 15 | TRBV2 | TGTGCCAGCGCCCTAAGAGAGGGGTGGTCCAATGAGCAGTTCTTC | CASALREGWSNEQFF
. | TRBJ2-1 | TRBD2 | 17 | TRBV5-1 | TGCGCCAGCAGCTCCATCTCTGTACTCGGGGGGGACGATGGGCAGTTCTTC | CASSSISVLGGDDGQFF
. | TRBJ2-7 | . | 13 | TRBV12-3/TRBV12-4 | TGTGCCAGCAGTTTTACGACAGCTTACGAGCAGTACTTC | CASSFTTAYEQYF
. | TRBJ2-7 | TRBD1 | 15 | TRBV6-5 | TGTGCCAGCAGTTACTCCGGGACAGGCACCTACGAGCAGTACTTC | CASSYSGTGTYEQYF
. | TRBJ2-5 | TRBD2 | 18 | TRBV28 | TGTGCCAGCAGTTCGCCCGGACTAGCGGGAGATTTGAGAGAGACCCAGTACTTC | CASSSPGLAGDLRETQYF
. | TRBJ2-7 | . | 13 | TRBV6-2/TRBV6-3 | TGTGCCAGCAGTTACCCCGCAGGGGACGGGCAGTACTTC | CASSYPAGDGQYF
. | TRBJ2-7 | . | 14 | TRBV7-9 | TGTGCCAGCAGCGACCGGGACCGTCCCTACGAGCAGTACTTC | CASSDRDRPYEQYF
once | TRBJ2-7 | . | 13 | TRBV5-1 | TGCGCCAGCAGCTTCAACCTCGGTTACGAGCAGTACTTC | CASSFNLGYEQYF
. | TRBJ2-7 | TRBD2 | 17 | TRBV5-1 | TGCGCCAGCAGCTTATCATCCATAGCGGGAGGGCGGTACGAGCAGTACTTC | CASSLSSIAGGRYEQYF
few | TRBJ2-1 | TRBD1 | 14 | TRBV10-3 | TGTGCCATCAGTGTAGACAGGGATATCAATGAGCAGTTCTTC | CAISVDRDINEQFF
. | TRBJ1-2 | TRBD1 | 15 | TRBV12-3/TRBV12-4 | TGTGCCAGCAGTTTAAAGGCAGGGGGCATGGGTGGCTACACCTTC | CASSLKAGGMGGYTF
. | TRBJ1-4 | . | 12 | TRBV4-1 | TGCGCCAGCAGCCATCCCAACGGAGGACTGTTTTTT | CASSHPNGGLFF
. | TRBJ2-1 | TRBD1 | 12 | TRBV30 | TGTGCCTGGAGTCCCCGACAGGGGGGGCAGTTCTTC | CAWSPRQGGQFF
. | TRBJ1-2 | . | 12 | TRBV12-3/TRBV12-4 | TGTGCCAGCAGTTCGACAGTTGGGGGCTACACCTTC | CASSSTVGGYTF
. | TRBJ1-4 | . | 16 | TRBV20-1 | TGCAGTGCTAGGTCATTGGAGGGGGGTTACTCCGAAAAACTGTTTTTT | CSARSLEGGYSEKLFF
once | TRBJ1-3 | . | 14 | TRBV2 | TGTGCCAGCAGTGAAATACACTCTGGAAACACCATATATTTT | CASSEIHSGNTIYF
. | TRBJ1-5 | TRBD1 | 16 | TRBV12-3/TRBV12-4 | TGTGCCAGCAGAAGGACAGGGGGAACTGGCAATCAGCCCCAGCATTTT | CASRRTGGTGNQPQHF
. | TRBJ2-2 | . | 14 | TRBV29-1 | TGCAGCGTTTCTGAGGACTCGGGCACCGGGGAGCTGTTTTTT | CSVSEDSGTGELFF
. | TRBJ2-7 | TRBD2 | 15 | TRBV25-1 | TGTGCCAGCAGTGAATATGGCGGGAGGCCCTACGAGCAGTACTTC | CASSEYGGRPYEQYF
. | TRBJ2-3 | TRBD1 | 15 | TRBV20-1 | TGCAGTGCTACCGGACAGGGGGCATTAACAGATACGCAGTATTTT | CSATGQGALTDTQYF
. | TRBJ1-1 | . | 12 | TRBV12-3/TRBV12-4 | TGTGCCAGCAGTTTCGGGCAGAGCGAAGCTTTCTTT | CASSFGQSEAFF
. | TRBJ2-3 | TRBD1 | 17 | TRBV6-2/TRBV6-3 | TGTGCCAGCAGTTACGGAAGGACAGGGAGTTACACAGATACGCAGTATTTT | CASSYGRTGSYTDTQYF
. | TRBJ2-7 | TRBD2 | 14 | TRBV11-2 | TGTGCCAGCAGCTTTGGACTAGCGATCTACGAGCAGTACTTC | CASSFGLAIYEQYF
. | TRBJ1-1 | . | 13 | TRBV12-3/TRBV12-4 | TGTGCCAGCAGTGACGGACTAAACACTGAAGCTTTCTTT | CASSDGLNTEAFF
. | TRBJ2-7 | . | 12 | TRBV7-9 | TGTGCCAGCAGCTACGGGGGCTACGAGCAGTACTTC | CASSYGGYEQYF
. | TRBJ1-2 | TRBD1 | 14 | TRBV12-3/TRBV12-4 | TGTGCCAGCAGTTTTGGACAGGGGAACTATGGCTACACCTTC | CASSFGQGNYGYTF
. | TRBJ1-2 | TRBD1 | 14 | TRBV11-2 | TGTGCCAGCAGCCCCCAAGGGGGCGGCTATGGCTACACCTTC | CASSPQGGGYGYTF
few | TRBJ2-1 | . | 12 | TRBV7-3 | TGTGCCAGCAGCTCCGGCGACAATGAGCAGTTCTTC | CASSSGDNEQFF
. | TRBJ2-3 | . | 16 | TRBV6-6 | TGTGCCAGCAGTCCCATGGGGGGTGAGAGTACAGATACGCAGTATTTT | CASSPMGGESTDTQYF
once | TRBJ1-3 | TRBD1 | 15 | TRBV4-1 | TGCGCCAGCAGCTACGGGACAGACTCTGGAAACACCATATATTTT | CASSYGTDSGNTIYF
. | TRBJ2-1 | . | 14 | TRBV29-1 | TGCAGCGTTGCAAGACTACTCTCCTACAATGAGCAGTTCTTC | CSVARLLSYNEQFF
. | TRBJ2-1 | TRBD2 | 15 | TRBV7-2 | TGTGCCAGCAGCTTAGGTAGCGGGGTGTACAATGAGCAGTTCTTC | CASSLGSGVYNEQFF
. | TRBJ2-1 | . | 14 | TRBV3-1 | TGTGCCAGCAGCCAAGACGGACCGGGAAATGAGCAGTTCTTC | CASSQDGPGNEQFF
. | TRBJ2-1 | TRBD1 | 18 | TRBV27 | TGTGCCAGCAGTTTCATGGGTGGGGGACAGAGCTCCTACAATGAGCAGTTCTTC | CASSFMGGGQSSYNEQFF